This TCR beta chain was recovered during a study of cytomegalovirus exposure and HLA in healthy donors. The CDR3 is 13 residues long. In germline, CDR1 is SGHTS, CDR2 YDEGEE. V lost 6 bases to trimming and J lost 0 bases; unmatched junction nucleotides: 2. With respect to this clone: The antigen remains undetermined.

PCR amplification relied on 60 Vbeta primers (plus 13 Jbeta primers). The protocol was immunoSEQ multiplex PCR, while the TCRdb copy is restricted to in-frame clones and leaves out a portion. The sample yields 65,000 to 100,000 clones, over 70% seen once. The study's findings and limits: Cytomegalovirus-associated status was assigned to more than 150 TCR beta chains. The classifier, whose performance was assessed in both the original and validation cohorts, reportedly diagnosed cytomegalovirus status with high specificity and sensitivity. Most CMV-associated TCR beta chains were later found to appear HLA-restricted. Later work associated roughly 17,000 TCR beta sequences with HLA alleles at 0.05 false discovery rate.

The gene calls are TRBV5-8 and TRBJ2-7, with 8 bases aligning to TRBD1. The TCR sequence derives from a man between 40 and 49 years old in good health and CMV-seronegative. What was sequenced was PBMCs. CDR3 region: CASNDRGSYEQYF. The CDR3 DNA reads as TGTGCCAGCAACGACAGGGGCTCCTACGAGCAGTACTTC.